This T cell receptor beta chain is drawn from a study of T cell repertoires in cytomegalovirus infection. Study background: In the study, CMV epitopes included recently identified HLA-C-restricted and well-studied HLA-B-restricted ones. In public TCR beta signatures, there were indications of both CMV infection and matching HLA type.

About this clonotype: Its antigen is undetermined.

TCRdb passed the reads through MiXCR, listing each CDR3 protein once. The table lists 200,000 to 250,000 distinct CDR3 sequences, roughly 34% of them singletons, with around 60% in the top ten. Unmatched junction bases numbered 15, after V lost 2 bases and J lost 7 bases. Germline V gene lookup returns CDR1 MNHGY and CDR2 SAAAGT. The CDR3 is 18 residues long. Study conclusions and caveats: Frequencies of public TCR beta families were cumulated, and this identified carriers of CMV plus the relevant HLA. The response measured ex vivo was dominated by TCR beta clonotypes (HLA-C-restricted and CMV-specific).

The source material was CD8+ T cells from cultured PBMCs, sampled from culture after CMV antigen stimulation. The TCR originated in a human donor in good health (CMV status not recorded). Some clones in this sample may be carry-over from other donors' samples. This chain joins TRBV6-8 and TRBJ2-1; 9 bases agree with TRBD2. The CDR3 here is CASSYTSWREGAWNEQFF. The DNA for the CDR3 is TGTGCCAGCAGTTACACCTCCTGGCGGGAGGGGGCCTGGAATGAGCAGTTCTTC.